The 5 T cell receptor beta chains listed next were all sequenced from one sample in a study of blood T cell repertoires in COVID-19. Assay: immunoSEQ multiplex PCR; the TCRdb copy retains only in-frame clones and omits some. The sample has roughly 380,000 clones, 81% seen once; the top ten hold 0.85% to 1.2%. Material for sequencing was peripheral blood. The receptors come from a human donor with acute or convalescent COVID-19. The donor label of this sample is uncertain.

The chain employs TRBV5-6 and TRBJ2-7, with 7 bases identical to TRBD2. CDR3 length: 18 residues. V was pared by 0 bases and J by 3 bases, with 15 bases of the junction left unmatched. Germline loops: CDR1 SGHDT, CDR2 YYEEEE. In nucleotides, the CDR3 is TGTGCCAGCAGCTTGGTTGGGGGGGAAACAGTAGACGGCTACGAGCAGTACTTC. It codes for CASSLVGGETVDGYEQYF.

This clone was detected a few times. This rearrangement joins TRBV5-6 to TRBJ1-1, with D unresolved. Trimming took off 4 bases at V and 0 bases at J, with 13 bases between the two ends. The CDR3 is made up of 15 amino acids. CDR1 is SGHDT, CDR2 YYEEEE, per germline. CDR3 sequence (DNA): TGTGCCAGCAGCCGTGGGCTGACGGTGAACACTGAAGCTTTCTTT. Its protein product is CASSRGLTVNTEAFF.

The CDR3 protein is CASSDGSNYGYTF. The DNA of the CDR3 is TGTGCCAGCAGCGACGGGAGTAACTATGGCTACACCTTC. The gene calls are TRBV28 and TRBJ1-2; no clear D gene. V lost 6 bases to trimming and J lost 1 base, with 9 bases between them. This CDR3 region has 13 residues. From germline, CDR1 is MDHEN and CDR2 SYDVKM.

The V gene is TRBV7-8, the J gene TRBJ2-1; 11 bases line up with TRBD1. The J segment lost 5 bases and the V segment lost 5 bases, leaving 5 bases of the junction unmatched. There are 15 residues in the CDR3. The germline V gene has CDR1 SGHVS and CDR2 FQNEAQ. The CDR3 spells CASSPRDRGDNEQFF. In nucleotides, the CDR3 is TGTGCCAGCAGCCCCCGGGACAGGGGGGACAATGAGCAGTTCTTC.

The chain joins TRBV4-1 to TRBJ2-1; 10 bases agree with TRBD2. V shed 1 base and J 5 bases; nucleotides not matched to a gene: 8. The CDR3 is 17 residues long. Germline V gene sequence: CDR1 MGHRA, CDR2 YSYEKL. The CDR3 region is CASSQALAGGTNNEQFF. The CDR3 DNA reads TGCGCCAGCAGCCAAGCCTTAGCGGGGGGTACGAACAATGAGCAGTTCTTC.